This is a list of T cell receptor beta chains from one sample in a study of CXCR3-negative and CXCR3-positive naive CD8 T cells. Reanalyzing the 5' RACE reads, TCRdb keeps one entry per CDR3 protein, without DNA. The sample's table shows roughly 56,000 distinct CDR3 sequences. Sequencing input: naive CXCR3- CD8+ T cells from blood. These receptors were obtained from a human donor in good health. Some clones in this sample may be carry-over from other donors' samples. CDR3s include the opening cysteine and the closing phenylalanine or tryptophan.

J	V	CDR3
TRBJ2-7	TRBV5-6	CASSLGQGNEQYF
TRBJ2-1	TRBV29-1	CSGGGTSGGAINEQFF
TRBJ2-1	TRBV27	CASSLEALDEQFF
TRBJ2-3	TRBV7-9	CASSLDSLGTDTQYF
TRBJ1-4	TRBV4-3	CASSYSQEFGGQLFF
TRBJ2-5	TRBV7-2	CASSWVDSYQETQYF
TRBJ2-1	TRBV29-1	CSAYAYRDSSYNEQFF
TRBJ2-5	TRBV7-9	CASSWDRGKEKAYQETQYF
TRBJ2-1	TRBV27	CASSSMARAGSSYNEQFF
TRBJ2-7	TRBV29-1	CSVGLGTATYEQYF
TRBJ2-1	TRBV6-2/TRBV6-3	CASRQELAGVNNEQFF
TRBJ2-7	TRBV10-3	CAISAEGALTYEQYF
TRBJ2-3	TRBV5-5	CASSAPPGQGTDTQYF
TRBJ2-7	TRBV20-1	CSARQGFSYEQYF
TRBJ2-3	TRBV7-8	CASSHRGTDTQYF
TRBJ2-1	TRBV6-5	CASSYSRGTGGNEQFF
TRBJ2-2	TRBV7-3	CASSSGLATGELFF
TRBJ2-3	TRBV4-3	CASSIGQYSTDTQYF
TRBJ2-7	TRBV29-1	CSVGLRGQGAYEQYF
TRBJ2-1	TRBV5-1	CASSFAGSYNEQFF
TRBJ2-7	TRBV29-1	CSVFWTGAYEQYF
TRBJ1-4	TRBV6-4	CASSDSAGEEMFF
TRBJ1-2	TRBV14	CASSQDLGRGQEKYGYTF
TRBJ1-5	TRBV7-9	CASSSGQGAVGNQPQHF
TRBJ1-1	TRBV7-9	CASSLIATGVIEAFF
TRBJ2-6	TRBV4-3	CASSLQEGAGANVLTF
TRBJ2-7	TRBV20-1	CSARQGTATYEQYF
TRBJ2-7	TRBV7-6	CASSPARGSSYEQYF
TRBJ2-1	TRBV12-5	CASGLVLQVVVLSSYNEQFF
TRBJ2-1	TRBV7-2	CASSLAGPSYNEQFF
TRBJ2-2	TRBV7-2	CASSLEPGYGELFF
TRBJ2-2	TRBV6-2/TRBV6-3	CASSRINTGELFF
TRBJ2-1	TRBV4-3	CASSQGGSGGAAYNEQFF
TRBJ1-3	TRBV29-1	CSVVGESAGNTIYF
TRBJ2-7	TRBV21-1	CASSKEYPGQGYEQYF
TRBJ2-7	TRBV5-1	CASSLVVGVYEQYF
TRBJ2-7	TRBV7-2	CASSLSGTEQYF
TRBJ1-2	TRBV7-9	CARSLGPANYGYTF
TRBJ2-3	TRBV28	CASSRGLATDTQYF
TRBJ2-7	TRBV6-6	CASSTGQDYEQYF
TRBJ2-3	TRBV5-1	CASSNQIYSGGMDTQYF